This T cell receptor (beta chain) was documented in a study of response to subunit inactivated influenza vaccine. Study-wide results and caveats: The authors suggested that every seasonal influenza vaccination recruits few new T cells.

A note on this clonotype: Antigen unknown.

V was cut by 0 bases and J by 8 bases, with 11 bases left in between. Germline loops: CDR1 MNHEY, CDR2 SVGAGI. This CDR3 is built from 14 residues. TCRdb redid the calling of the RT-PCR reads with MiXCR, one entry per CDR3 protein. The table has just over 300,000 distinct CDR3 sequences, approximately 21% seen once. Sequences were derived from PBMCs from blood, sampled about 20 months after vaccination. The genes are TRBV6-5 and TRBJ2-1; D uncertain. The sequence was obtained from a man aged 50-75 years who received an inactivated influenza vaccine. Here the CDR3 DNA reads TGTGCCAGCAGTTACTCGACCACGGCCTATGAGCAGTTCTTC. Its protein product is CASSYSTTAYEQFF.